Listed here are 24 T cell receptor beta chains from one sample, sequenced in a study of blood T cells in healthy people across ages. A second PCR of about 7 to 11 cycles used a sample-barcoded 5' primer and a J-beta primer mix. TCRdb ran MiXCR on the 5' RACE reads and lists one entry per CDR3 protein. This table holds hundreds of thousands of distinct CDR3 sequences, around 21% found once. The sequencing input was blood. The receptors stem from a man between 65 and 85 years old in good health.

This clonotype was observed at least ten times. The rearrangement joins TRBV28 to TRBJ2-6; D might be TRBD2 (5 bases). This CDR3 comprises 15 residues. With 1 base removed from V and 2 bases from J, the gap between germline ends came to 6 bases. Per the germline V gene, CDR1 is MDHEN and CDR2 is SYDVKM. CDR3 residues: CASSLSGTGANVLTF. In nucleotides, the CDR3 is TGTGCCAGCAGTTTATCGGGGACTGGGGCCAACGTCCTGACTTTC.

The chain is built from TRBV18 and TRBJ2-1, with TRBD1 matching over 7 bases. Germline V lookup: CDR1 KGHSH, CDR2 LQKENI. The CDR3 has 14 amino acids. The junction had 4 bases not matched to a gene; V was cut back by 2 bases and J by 6 bases. CDR3 coding DNA: TGTGCCAGCTCACCAGAAAACAGGGGCAATGAGCAGTTCTTC. Its protein is CASSPENRGNEQFF.

The chain carries TRBV7-9 and TRBJ2-5, with 13 bases fitting TRBD2. The length of the CDR3 is 19 residues. V dropped 1 base and J dropped 0; count of bases not matched to a gene: 8. Germline V gives CDR1 SEHNR, CDR2 FQNEAQ (reference sequence). This CDR3 is CASSLVGTSGTPYQETQYF. The CDR3 DNA follows: TGTGCCAGCAGCTTAGTCGGGACTAGCGGGACCCCGTACCAAGAGACCCAGTACTTC.

The gene calls are TRBV20-1 and TRBJ1-4, with 7 bases matching TRBD1. V shed 0 bases and J 7 bases; nucleotides not matched to a gene: 8. CDR1 is DFQATT and CDR2 is SNEGSKA in the germline V gene (reference sequence). This CDR3 contains 15 residues. Here the CDR3 reads CSARERSGGGEKLFF. The CDR3 DNA sequence: TGCAGTGCTAGAGAACGGTCAGGGGGGGGTGAAAAACTGTTTTTT.

The CDR3 protein is CSALGLAGGREQFF. The CDR3 DNA reads as TGCAGTGCCCTGGGACTAGCGGGAGGCAGGGAGCAGTTCTTC. The chain employs TRBV20-1 and TRBJ2-1, with 15 bases identical to TRBD2. The CDR3 is 14 residues long. V dropped 6 bases and J dropped 10; count of bases not matched to a gene: 7. CDR1 and CDR2 from the germline V gene are DFQATT and SNEGSKA (reference sequence).

The sample holds a few counts of this clonotype. The genes are TRBV12-5 and TRBJ1-1, with a possible D match to TRBD1 (5 bases). Deletions cut 2 bases from V and 1 base from J, with 11 bases between. CDR3 length: 15 residues. Germline assignment: CDR1 LGHNT and CDR2 FRNRAP. Written as DNA, the CDR3 is TGTGCTAGTGGTTTGAAGGGGAGGAGGAACACTGAAGCTTTCTTT. Protein product: CASGLKGRRNTEAFF.

The chain combines TRBV3-1 with TRBJ2-5; 9 bases map to TRBD2. The end of the DNA fits TRBJ2-1 better, so the J call may be wrong. This CDR3 is 16 amino acids long. Germline V gene lookup returns CDR1 LGHDT and CDR2 YNNKEL (reference sequence). The CDR3 here is CASSQARGLARYEQFF. In nucleotides, the CDR3 is TGTGCCAGCAGCCAGGCTCGCGGACTAGCGAGGTATGAGCAGTTCTTC.

This clonotype was seen ten or more times. The CDR3 bases are TGCGCCAGCAGCTTGGGTGACAGAGTCCCCTACGAGCAGTACTTC. The encoded protein is CASSLGDRVPYEQYF. V usage is TRBV5-1 and J usage is TRBJ2-5; tentative D call: TRBD1 (5 bases). The J call may be in error: the DNA end matches TRBJ2-7 better. Germline loops: CDR1 SGHRS, CDR2 YFSETQ. The CDR3 consists of 15 residues.

The rearrangement links TRBV10-3 to TRBJ2-2, with D possibly matching TRBD1 (6 bases). The CDR3 is made up of 15 amino acids. The V and J ends lost 4 bases and 5 bases respectively, with 14 bases between them. Germline CDR1 and CDR2: ENHRY and SYGVKD. The CDR3 protein is CAISVENRDTGELFF. CDR3 DNA: TGTGCCATCAGTGTAGAGAACAGGGATACCGGGGAGCTGTTTTTT.

The J gene is TRBJ2-5, the V gene TRBV4-1; TRBD2 aligns across 10 bases. The DNA end favors TRBJ2-7, so the J call may be wrong. Germline loops: CDR1 MGHRA, CDR2 YSYEKL. This CDR3 is 16 amino acids long. CDR3 coding DNA: TGCGCCAGCAGCCAAGATTATCTAGCGGGGGCCTACGAGCAGTACTTC. Its translation is CASSQDYLAGAYEQYF.

This clonotype was seen only a few times. The rearrangement links TRBV15 to TRBJ2-1, with 12 bases fitting TRBD2. The germline V gene has CDR1 LNHNV and CDR2 YYDKDF (reference sequence). V shed 0 bases and J 0 bases; nucleotides not matched to a gene: 9. This CDR3 is built from 20 residues. In DNA, the CDR3 is TGTGCCACCAGCAGAGAGAGGCGGCTAGCGGGAGGGAGCTCCTACAATGAGCAGTTCTTC. It yields the protein CATSRERRLAGGSSYNEQFF.

A note on this clonotype: No conserved phenylalanine or tryptophan is present at the end of the CDR3, so a read error is the likely explanation. The chain joins TRBV6-2 or TRBV6-3 to TRBJ1-1, with D unresolved. Germline CDR1 reads MNHEY; CDR2 reads SVGEGT. The CDR3 is 14 residues long. V was cut by 0 bases and J by 0 bases, with 5 bases left in between. The DNA for the CDR3 is TGTGCCAGCAGTTACTCGAACCTGAACACTGAAGCTTTCTCT. This encodes CASSYSNLNTEAFS.

V is TRBV20-1 and J is TRBJ2-7; TRBD2 agrees at 11 bases. Trimming took 2 bases from V and 1 from J; bases not matched to a gene: 4. Germline values: CDR1 DFQATT, CDR2 SNEGSKA (reference sequence). The CDR3 runs to 15 residues. For the CDR3, the DNA is TGCAGTGCTAGATCATTAGCGGGAGGGTCCTACGAGCAGTACTTC. Protein: CSARSLAGGSYEQYF.

This clonotype was observed a handful of times. This CDR3 reads CASSGPAYEQYF. As DNA, the CDR3 is TGTGCCAGCAGCGGTCCCGCCTACGAGCAGTACTTC. V is TRBV21-1 and J is TRBJ2-7; TRBD1 is the table's D call and was not checked against the DNA. TRBV21-1 is a pseudogene segment. This CDR3 region has 12 residues.

The chain links TRBV27 to TRBJ1-3, with D possibly being TRBD1 (5 bases). Germline CDR1 is MNHEY and CDR2 is SMNVEV (reference sequence). The CDR3 consists of 18 residues. V lost 5 bases and J 4 bases, leaving 24 bases between the germline ends. The CDR3 here is CASSTVGRGIPMGNTIYF. As DNA, the CDR3 is TGTGCCAGCAGTACGGTGGGACGGGGGATTCCTATGGGAAACACCATATATTTT.

The chain recombines TRBV6-2 or TRBV6-3 with TRBJ2-5; no clear D gene. Trimming left V 5 bases short and J 5 bases short, with 6 bases between. This CDR3 region has 11 residues. Germline V gene sequence: CDR1 MNHEY, CDR2 SVGEGT. CDR3 in DNA: TGTGCCAGCAGTACCTGGGAGACCCAGTACTTC. Its protein is CASSTWETQYF.

The sample holds many counts of this clonotype. J is TRBJ2-1 and V is TRBV4-3, with D possibly TRBD1 on 6 matching bases. This CDR3 has 14 amino acids. Germline CDR1 LGHNA, CDR2 YSLEER. The ends were cut back, 0 bases at V and 4 bases at J, with 7 bases in the middle. The DNA for the CDR3 is TGCGCCAGCAGCCAAGACAGGGGATACAATGAGCAGTTCTTC. It encodes CASSQDRGYNEQFF.

This clonotype was counted between two and nine times. The CDR3 DNA reads as TGCAGTGCTAGAGATGCGGGCAAGGGCGGGGATGAGCAGTTCTTC. It translates to CSARDAGKGGDEQFF. The gene calls are TRBV20-1 and TRBJ2-5, with D possibly matching TRBD2 (6 bases). The end of the DNA is better explained by TRBJ2-1, so the J call may be wrong. CDR3 size: 15 residues. Germline lookup yields CDR1 DFQATT and CDR2 SNEGSKA (reference sequence).

There are many counts of this clonotype. CDR3 amino acids: CASSLEGAHEKLFF. The CDR3 DNA sequence: TGCGCCAGCAGCTTAGAGGGGGCGCATGAAAAACTGTTTTTT. The V call is TRBV5-1, the J call TRBJ1-4; 7 nucleotides agree with TRBD1. Looked up from germline, CDR1 is SGHRS and CDR2 is YFSETQ. V shed 2 bases and J 6 bases; nucleotides not matched to a gene: 4. This CDR3 has 14 amino acids. The variable domain in full, with the rest retrieved from reference TRBV5-1 and TRBJ1-4, is KAGVTQTPRYLIKTRGQQVTLSCSPISGHRSVSWYQQTPGQGLQFLFEYFSETQRNKGNFPGRFSGRQFSNSRSEMNVSTLELGDSALYLCASSLEGAHEKLFFGSGTQLSVL.

A single count supports this clonotype. The genes are TRBV20-1 and TRBJ2-5; 11 positions agree with TRBD1. The germline V gene encodes CDR1 DFQATT and CDR2 SNEGSKA (reference sequence). V was clipped by 6 bases and J by 4 bases; unmatched bases: 19. CDR3 size: 18 residues. CDR3 in amino acids: CSARKFGTGGMKVETQYF. As DNA, the CDR3 is TGCAGTGCCAGAAAATTTGGGACAGGGGGTATGAAAGTAGAGACCCAGTACTTC.

The V gene is TRBV6-5, the J gene TRBJ2-5, with 10 bases that match TRBD2. The length of the CDR3 is 17 residues. The trim removed 4 bases at V and 0 bases at J, leaving 8 bases unmatched. Germline assignment: CDR1 MNHEY and CDR2 SVGAGI. DNA of the CDR3: TGTGCCAGCAGTTCACCGGCTAGCGGGAGATACCAAGAGACCCAGTACTTC. Its translation: CASSSPASGRYQETQYF.

The V and J genes are TRBV20-1 and TRBJ2-2, with TRBD1 matching over 9 bases. CDR1 DFQATT and CDR2 SNEGSKA come from the germline V gene (reference sequence). The CDR3 contains 14 residues. V shed 5 bases, J shed 5 bases, and the junction held 6 bases outside the gene matches. The CDR3 loop reads CSARGTGNTGELFF. CDR3 bases: TGCAGTGCTCGGGGGACAGGGAATACCGGGGAGCTGTTTTTT.

The chain combines TRBV6-6 with TRBJ2-7, with D possibly called TRBD1 or TRBD2 (5 bases each). Germline lookup yields CDR1 MNHNY and CDR2 SVGAGI (reference sequence). This CDR3 is 13 amino acids long. The ends were cut back, 5 bases at V and 7 bases at J, with 15 bases in the middle. CDR3 sequence: CASSLRDAGEQYF. The CDR3 DNA reads as TGTGCCAGCAGTCTCCGGGACGCCGGGGAGCAGTACTTC.

This sequence joins TRBV28 and TRBJ2-6; D remains ambiguous. This CDR3 is 16 amino acids long. V lost 5 bases and J lost 2, with 13 bases in between. Germline V gene data show CDR1 as MDHEN and CDR2 as SYDVKM. CDR3 protein: CASSTIGIAGANVLTF. The CDR3 bases are TGTGCCAGCAGTACTATTGGGATTGCTGGGGCCAACGTCCTGACTTTC. The entire variable domain, with the rest obtained from reference TRBV28 and TRBJ2-6, is as follows: DVKVTQSSRYLVKRTGEKVFLECVQDMDHENMFWYRQDPGLGLRLIYFSYDVKMKEKGDIPEGYSVSREKKERFSLILESASTNQTSMYLCASSTIGIAGANVLTFGAGSRLTVL.